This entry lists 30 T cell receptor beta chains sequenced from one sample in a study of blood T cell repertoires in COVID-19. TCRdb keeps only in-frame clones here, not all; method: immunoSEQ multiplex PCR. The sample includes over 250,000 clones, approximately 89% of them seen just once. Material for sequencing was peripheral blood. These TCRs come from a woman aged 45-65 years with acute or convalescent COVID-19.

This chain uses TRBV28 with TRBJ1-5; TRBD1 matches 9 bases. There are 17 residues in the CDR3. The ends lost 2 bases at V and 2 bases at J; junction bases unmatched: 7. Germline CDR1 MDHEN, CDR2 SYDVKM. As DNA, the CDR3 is TGTGCCAGCAGTTTAAGGCTCACAGGGGGCGGCAATCAGCCCCAGCATTTT. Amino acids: CASSLRLTGGGNQPQHF. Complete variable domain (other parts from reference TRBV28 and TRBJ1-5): DVKVTQSSRYLVKRTGEKVFLECVQDMDHENMFWYRQDPGLGLRLIYFSYDVKMKEKGDIPEGYSVSREKKERFSLILESASTNQTSMYLCASSLRLTGGGNQPQHFGDGTRLSIL.

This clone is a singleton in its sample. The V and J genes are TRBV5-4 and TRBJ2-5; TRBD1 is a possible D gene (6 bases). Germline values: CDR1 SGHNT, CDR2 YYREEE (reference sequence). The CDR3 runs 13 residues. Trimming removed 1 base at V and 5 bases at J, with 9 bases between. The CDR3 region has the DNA TGTGCCAGCAGCTTGACAGGGCGGGAGACCCAGTACTTC. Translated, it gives CASSLTGRETQYF. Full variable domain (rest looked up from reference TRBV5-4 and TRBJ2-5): ETGVTQSPTHLIKTRGQQVTLRCSSQSGHNTVSWYQQALGQGPQFIFQYYREEENGRGNFPPRFSGLQFPNYSSELNVNALELDDSALYLCASSLTGRETQYFGPGTRLLVL.

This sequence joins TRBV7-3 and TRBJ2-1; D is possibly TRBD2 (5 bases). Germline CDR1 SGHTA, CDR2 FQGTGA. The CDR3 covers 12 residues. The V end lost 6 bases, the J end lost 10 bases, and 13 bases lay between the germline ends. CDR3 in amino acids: CASSPDRGEQFF. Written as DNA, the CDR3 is TGTGCCAGCAGTCCGGACCGGGGAGAGCAGTTCTTC.

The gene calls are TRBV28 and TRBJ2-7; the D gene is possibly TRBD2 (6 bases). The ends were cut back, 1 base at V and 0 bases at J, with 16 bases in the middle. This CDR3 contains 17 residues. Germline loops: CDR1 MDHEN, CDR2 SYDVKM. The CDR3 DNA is TGTGCCAGCAGTTTATTCCTCCGGGACTCGACCTCCTACGAGCAGTACTTC. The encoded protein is CASSLFLRDSTSYEQYF.

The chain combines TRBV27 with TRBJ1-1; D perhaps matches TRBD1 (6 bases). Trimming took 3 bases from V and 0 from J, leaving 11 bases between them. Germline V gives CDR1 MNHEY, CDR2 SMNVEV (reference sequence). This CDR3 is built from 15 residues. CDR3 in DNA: TGTGCCAGCAGTTTGGGGGGGCGGATGAACACTGAAGCTTTCTTT. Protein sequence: CASSLGGRMNTEAFF.

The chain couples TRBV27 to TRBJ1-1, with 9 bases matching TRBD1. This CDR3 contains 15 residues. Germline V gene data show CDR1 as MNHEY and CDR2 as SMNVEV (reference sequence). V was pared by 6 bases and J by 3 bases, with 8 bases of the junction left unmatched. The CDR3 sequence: CASREQGALDTEAFF. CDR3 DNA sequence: TGTGCCAGCAGAGAACAGGGGGCCCTCGACACTGAAGCTTTCTTT.

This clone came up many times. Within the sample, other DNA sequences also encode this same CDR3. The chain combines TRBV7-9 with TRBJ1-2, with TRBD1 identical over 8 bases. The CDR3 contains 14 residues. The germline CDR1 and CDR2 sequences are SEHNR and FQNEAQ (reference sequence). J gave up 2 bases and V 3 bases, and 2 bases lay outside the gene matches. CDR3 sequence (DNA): TGTGCCAGCAGCTTCCGGGACAGGAACTATGGCTACACCTTC. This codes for CASSFRDRNYGYTF.

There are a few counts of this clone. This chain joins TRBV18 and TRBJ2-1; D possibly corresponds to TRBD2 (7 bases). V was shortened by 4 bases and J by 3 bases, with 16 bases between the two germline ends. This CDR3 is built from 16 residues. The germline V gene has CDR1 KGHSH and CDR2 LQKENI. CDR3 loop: CASSRTEGEGYNEQFF. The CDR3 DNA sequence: TGTGCCAGCTCACGGACAGAAGGGGAGGGCTACAATGAGCAGTTCTTC.

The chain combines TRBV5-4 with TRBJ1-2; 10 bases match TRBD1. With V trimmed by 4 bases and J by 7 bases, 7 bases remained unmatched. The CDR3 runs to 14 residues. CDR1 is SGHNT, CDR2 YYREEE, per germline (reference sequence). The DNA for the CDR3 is TGTGCCAGCAGCGTCGACAGGGGGCGATCTGGCTACACCTTC. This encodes CASSVDRGRSGYTF.

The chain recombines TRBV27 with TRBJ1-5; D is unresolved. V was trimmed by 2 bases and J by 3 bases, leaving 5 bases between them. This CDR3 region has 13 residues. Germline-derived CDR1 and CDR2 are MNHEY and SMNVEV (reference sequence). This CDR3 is CASSLGHNQPQHF. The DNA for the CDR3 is TGTGCCAGCAGTTTAGGGCACAATCAGCCCCAGCATTTT.

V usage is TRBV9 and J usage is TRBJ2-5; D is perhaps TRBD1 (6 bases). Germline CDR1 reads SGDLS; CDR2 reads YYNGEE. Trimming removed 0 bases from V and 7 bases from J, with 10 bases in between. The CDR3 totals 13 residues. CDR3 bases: TGTGCCAGCAGCGTAGCACAGGGAAGGACCCAGTACTTC. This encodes CASSVAQGRTQYF.

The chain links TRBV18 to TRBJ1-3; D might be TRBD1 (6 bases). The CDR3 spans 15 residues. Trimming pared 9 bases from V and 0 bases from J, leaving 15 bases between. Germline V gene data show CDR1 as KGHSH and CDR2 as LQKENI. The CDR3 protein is CASTQQGNSGNTIYF. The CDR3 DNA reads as TGTGCCAGTACACAACAGGGAAACTCTGGAAACACCATATATTTT.

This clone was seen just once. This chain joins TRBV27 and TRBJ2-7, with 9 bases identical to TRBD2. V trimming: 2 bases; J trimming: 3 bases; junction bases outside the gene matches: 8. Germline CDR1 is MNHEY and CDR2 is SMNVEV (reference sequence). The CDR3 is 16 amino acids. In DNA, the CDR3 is TGTGCCAGCAGTTTAGCGGGAGGGACGCAACACTACGAGCAGTACTTC. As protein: CASSLAGGTQHYEQYF.

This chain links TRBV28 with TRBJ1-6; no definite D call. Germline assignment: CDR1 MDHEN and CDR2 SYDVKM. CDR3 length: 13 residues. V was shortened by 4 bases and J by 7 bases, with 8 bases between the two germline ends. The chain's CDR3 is CASSWAGNSPLHF. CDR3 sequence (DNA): TGTGCCAGCAGTTGGGCAGGCAATTCACCCCTCCACTTT.

The CDR3 is CASSHWTAGVNYGYTF. DNA for the CDR3: TGTGCCAGCAGCCACTGGACAGCCGGGGTTAACTATGGCTACACCTTC. The V call is TRBV3-1 (or the pseudogene TRBV3-2), the J call TRBJ1-2; the D gene is possibly TRBD1 (6 bases). This CDR3 is built from 16 residues. Germline V gene data show CDR1 as LGHDT and CDR2 as YNNKEL (reference sequence). Trimming left V 3 bases short and J 1 base short, with 15 bases between.

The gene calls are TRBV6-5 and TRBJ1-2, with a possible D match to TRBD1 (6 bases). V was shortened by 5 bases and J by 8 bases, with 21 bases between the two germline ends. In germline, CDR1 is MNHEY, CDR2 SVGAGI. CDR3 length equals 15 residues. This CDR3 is CASSPRRDIGVGYTF. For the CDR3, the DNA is TGTGCCAGCAGTCCCCGACGGGACATCGGGGTGGGCTACACCTTC.

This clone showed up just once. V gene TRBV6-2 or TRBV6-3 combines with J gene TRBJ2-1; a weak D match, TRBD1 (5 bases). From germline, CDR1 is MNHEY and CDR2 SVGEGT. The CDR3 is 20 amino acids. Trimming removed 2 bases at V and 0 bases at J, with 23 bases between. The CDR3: CASSYPQAQPGQSSYNEQFF. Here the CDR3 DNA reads TGTGCCAGCAGTTACCCCCAGGCGCAACCAGGGCAGAGCTCCTACAATGAGCAGTTCTTC.

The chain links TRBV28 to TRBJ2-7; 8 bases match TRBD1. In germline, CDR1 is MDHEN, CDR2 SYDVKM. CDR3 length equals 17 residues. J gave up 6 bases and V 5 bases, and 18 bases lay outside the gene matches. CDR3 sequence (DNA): TGTGCCAGCAGTCTCCGGACAGGGCAGCGACGAATTCCCGAGCAGTACTTC. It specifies CASSLRTGQRRIPEQYF.

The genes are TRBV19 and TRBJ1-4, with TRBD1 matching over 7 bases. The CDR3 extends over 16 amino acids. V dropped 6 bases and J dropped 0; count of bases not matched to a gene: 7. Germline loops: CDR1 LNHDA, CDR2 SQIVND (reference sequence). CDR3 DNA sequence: TGTGCCAGTAGACCACCGGGACAGACAACTAATGAAAAACTGTTTTTT. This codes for CASRPPGQTTNEKLFF.

The CDR3 is CASRGQGLNTEAFF. CDR3 DNA: TGTGCCAGCAGGGGACAGGGACTGAACACTGAAGCTTTCTTT. The rearrangement uses TRBV28 and TRBJ1-1; 9 bases fit TRBD1. V was pared by 6 bases and J by 0 bases, with 2 bases of the junction left unmatched. The CDR3 is 14 amino acids. Germline V lookup: CDR1 MDHEN, CDR2 SYDVKM.

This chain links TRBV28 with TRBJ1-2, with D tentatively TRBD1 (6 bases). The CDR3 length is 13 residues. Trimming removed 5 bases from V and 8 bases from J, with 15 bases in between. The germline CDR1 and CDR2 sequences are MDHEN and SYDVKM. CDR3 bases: TGTGCCAGCAGTCAACCGGGACATCGCGGCTACACCTTC. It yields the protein CASSQPGHRGYTF.

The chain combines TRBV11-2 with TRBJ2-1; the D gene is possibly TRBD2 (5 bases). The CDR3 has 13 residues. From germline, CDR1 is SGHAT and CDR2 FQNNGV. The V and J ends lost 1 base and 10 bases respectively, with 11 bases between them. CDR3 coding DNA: TGTGCCAGCAGCTTAGGGGGAGTAGCCGAGCAGTTCTTC. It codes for CASSLGGVAEQFF.

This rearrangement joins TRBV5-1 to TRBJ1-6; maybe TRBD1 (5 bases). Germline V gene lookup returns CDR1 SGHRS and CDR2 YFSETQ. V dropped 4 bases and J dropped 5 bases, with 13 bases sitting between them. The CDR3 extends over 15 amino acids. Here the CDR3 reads CASSEGDRDNSPLHF. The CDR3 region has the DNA TGCGCCAGCAGCGAAGGCGACAGAGATAATTCACCCCTCCACTTT.

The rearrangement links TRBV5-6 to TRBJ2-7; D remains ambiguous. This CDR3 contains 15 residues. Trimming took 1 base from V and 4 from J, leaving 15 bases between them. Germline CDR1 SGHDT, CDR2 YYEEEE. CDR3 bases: TGTGCCAGCAGCTTGTACGCAGGCATCCTTTACGAGCAGTACTTC. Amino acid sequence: CASSLYAGILYEQYF.

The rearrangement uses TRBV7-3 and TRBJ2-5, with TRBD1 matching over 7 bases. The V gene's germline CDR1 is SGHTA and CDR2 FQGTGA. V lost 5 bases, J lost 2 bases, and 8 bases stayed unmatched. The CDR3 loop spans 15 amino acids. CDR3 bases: TGTGCCAGCAGCCGCCAGACAGGGATACAAGAGACCCAGTACTTC. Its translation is CASSRQTGIQETQYF.

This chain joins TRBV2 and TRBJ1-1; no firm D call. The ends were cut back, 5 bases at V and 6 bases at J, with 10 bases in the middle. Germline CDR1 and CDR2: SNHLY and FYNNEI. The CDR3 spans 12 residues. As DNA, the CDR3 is TGTGCCAGCAGTTATAGTCTCCCTGAAGCTTTCTTT. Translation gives CASSYSLPEAFF.

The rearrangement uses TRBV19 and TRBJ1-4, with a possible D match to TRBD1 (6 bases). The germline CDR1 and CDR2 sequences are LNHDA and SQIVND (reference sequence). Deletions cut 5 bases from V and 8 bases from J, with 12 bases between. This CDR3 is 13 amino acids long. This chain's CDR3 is CASSPGTLEKLFF. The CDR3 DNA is TGTGCCAGTAGTCCCGGGACACTGGAAAAACTGTTTTTT.

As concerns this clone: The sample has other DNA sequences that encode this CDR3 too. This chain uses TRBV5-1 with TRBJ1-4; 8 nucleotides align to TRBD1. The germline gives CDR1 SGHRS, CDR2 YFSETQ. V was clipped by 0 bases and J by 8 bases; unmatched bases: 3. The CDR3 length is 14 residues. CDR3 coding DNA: TGCGCCAGCAGCTTGGGACAGGGGAGCGAAAAACTGTTTTTT. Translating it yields CASSLGQGSEKLFF.

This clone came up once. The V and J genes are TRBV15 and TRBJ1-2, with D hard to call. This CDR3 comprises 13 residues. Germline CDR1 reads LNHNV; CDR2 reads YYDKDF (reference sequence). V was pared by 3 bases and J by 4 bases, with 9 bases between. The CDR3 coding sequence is TGTGCCACCAGCAGGGGCCTGACCTATGGCTACACCTTC. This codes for CATSRGLTYGYTF.

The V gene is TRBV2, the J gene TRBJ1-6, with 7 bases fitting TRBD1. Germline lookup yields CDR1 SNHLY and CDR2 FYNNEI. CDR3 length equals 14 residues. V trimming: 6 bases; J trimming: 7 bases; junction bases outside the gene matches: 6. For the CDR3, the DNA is TGTGCCAGCAGCCAGACAGGGCGAAATTCACCCCTCCACTTT. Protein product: CASSQTGRNSPLHF.